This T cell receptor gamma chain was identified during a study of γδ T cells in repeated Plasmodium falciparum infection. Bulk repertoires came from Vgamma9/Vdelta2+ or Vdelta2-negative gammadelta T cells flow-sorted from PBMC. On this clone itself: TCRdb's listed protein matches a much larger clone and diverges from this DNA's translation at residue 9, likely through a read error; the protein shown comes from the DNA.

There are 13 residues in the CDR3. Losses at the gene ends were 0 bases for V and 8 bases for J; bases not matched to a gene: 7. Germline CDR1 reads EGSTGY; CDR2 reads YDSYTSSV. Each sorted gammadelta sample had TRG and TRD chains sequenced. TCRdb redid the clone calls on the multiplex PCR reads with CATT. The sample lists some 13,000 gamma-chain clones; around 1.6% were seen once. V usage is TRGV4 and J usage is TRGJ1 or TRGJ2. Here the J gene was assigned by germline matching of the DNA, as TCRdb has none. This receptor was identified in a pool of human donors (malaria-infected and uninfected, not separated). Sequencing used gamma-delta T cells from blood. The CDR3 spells CATWDGQWDKKLF. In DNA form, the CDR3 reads TGTGCCACCTGGGATGGGCAATGGGATAAGAAACTCTTT.